This TCR beta chain stems from a study of CD8 T cells in Susac syndrome. Background on the study: Active disease was present in about 6 of the sequenced Susac syndrome patients, whereas roughly 8 of them were in remission. Study-level results: The study's TCR sequencing and HLA analysis drew on a certain number of individuals. That number was acknowledged as relatively small. Among active patients and in TEMRA cells, CD8+ clonal expansion in Susac reached its peak.

RNA was extracted with the RNeasy kit, and a quantity of about 0.45 to 1 ug was reverse transcribed using random hexamers. TCRdb passed the immunoSEQ multiplex PCR reads through MiXCR, listing each CDR3 protein once. Altogether roughly 76,000 distinct CDR3 sequences are present, around 93% being singletons, with the ten largest covering 0.35% to 0.55%. Concerning this clonotype itself: What it binds is unknown.

The authors sequenced TCR beta from blood CD8+ and CD4+ T cells. Trimming took off 3 bases at V and 1 base at J, with 15 bases between the two ends. This CDR3 has 16 residues. The germline V gene encodes CDR1 MGHRA and CDR2 YSYEKL. This chain links TRBV4-1 with TRBJ1-1, with D tentatively TRBD1 (5 bases). The specimen sequenced was CD8+ T cells from PBMCs. This TCR was recovered from a human donor with Susac syndrome. This CDR3 reads CASSQDGPGTNTEAFF. The CDR3 DNA reads TGCGCCAGCAGCCAGGACGGGCCAGGGACGAACACTGAAGCTTTCTTT.